Sequencing of this T cell receptor (beta chain) was carried out in a study of blood T cell repertoires in COVID-19. Study-level background: Spain, Italy and the United States supplied samples that represented acute and convalescent COVID-19.

The authors' processing: Quantification of nucleated cells was approximated via reference gene primer amplification. TCRdb's table, derived via immunoSEQ multiplex PCR, lists solely in-frame clones and lacks some. The V and J calls and clone size were taken over from that table, and D and trimming were inferred from the DNA. The repertoire holds a few hundred thousand clones, with 90% as singletons. Trimming took off 1 base at V and 1 base at J, with 11 bases between the two ends. CDR1 is SGHRS and CDR2 is YFSETQ in the germline V gene. The CDR3 loop spans 16 amino acids. Sequencing used peripheral blood. This TCR came from a woman aged 40 to 50 with COVID-19, enrolled during active disease. The chain uses TRBV5-1 and TRBJ2-2, with a tentative D call TRBD1 (6 bases). The chain's CDR3 is CASSLQGRGNTGELFF. The CDR3 DNA reads TGCGCCAGCAGCTTGCAGGGCAGGGGGAACACCGGGGAGCTGTTTTTT.